Following are 29 T cell receptor beta chains from one sample sequenced in a study of blood T cell repertoires in COVID-19. Clones were read by immunoSEQ multiplex PCR, and TCRdb kept only the in-frame ones, dropping some. The table shows fewer than 200,000 clones, with almost 85% occurring only once. The sequenced sample consisted of peripheral blood. All receptors come from a woman older than 75 with acute or convalescent COVID-19.

This chain uses TRBV11-2 with TRBJ1-1; no definite D call. In germline, CDR1 is SGHAT, CDR2 FQNNGV. The CDR3 is 14 residues long. With 3 bases removed from V and 3 bases from J, the gap between germline ends came to 11 bases. CDR3 coding DNA: TGTGCCAGCAGCTTTTTGGCGGCGGACACTGAAGCTTTCTTT. Its protein is CASSFLAADTEAFF.

The gene calls are TRBV27 and TRBJ1-6; D is perhaps TRBD1 (6 bases). V was shortened by 8 bases and J by 7 bases, with 9 bases between the two germline ends. The CDR3 sequence is 12 residues long. Per the germline V gene, CDR1 is MNHEY and CDR2 is SMNVEV (reference sequence). The CDR3 sequence: CASRTANSPLHF. The CDR3 bases are TGTGCCAGCCGGACAGCAAATTCACCCCTCCACTTT.

The J gene is TRBJ1-1, the V gene TRBV20-1; 8 nucleotides line up with TRBD1. V was pared by 5 bases and J by 11 bases, with 7 bases of the junction left unmatched. CDR3 length: 11 amino acids. Germline CDR1 reads DFQATT; CDR2 reads SNEGSKA (reference sequence). The CDR3 nucleotides are TGCAGTGCTTCGACAGGGGAATGGGCTTTCTTT. It encodes CSASTGEWAFF.

V is TRBV30 and J is TRBJ1-1; 8 nucleotides align to TRBD1. Per germline, CDR1 GTSNPN and CDR2 SVGIG (reference sequence). V was clipped by 2 bases and J by 11 bases; unmatched bases: 7. CDR3 length: 12 residues. CDR3: CAWSPRGLLAFF. CDR3 nucleotide sequence: TGTGCCTGGAGTCCCAGGGGGCTGTTGGCTTTCTTT.

J is TRBJ2-2 and V is TRBV4-1, with a weak D call TRBD1 (5 bases). The germline V and J ends were trimmed by 2 bases and 6 bases, with 16 bases remaining between them. The CDR3 loop spans 16 amino acids. Germline CDR1 MGHRA, CDR2 YSYEKL. The CDR3 here is CASSQKGPPSPGELFF. As DNA, the CDR3 is TGCGCCAGCAGCCAAAAGGGGCCTCCGAGCCCCGGGGAGCTGTTTTTT.

The gene calls are TRBV29-1 and TRBJ2-5; 12 bases are shared with TRBD1. The CDR3 has 13 amino acids. CDR1 and CDR2 (germline): SQVTM, ANQGSEA. V lost 7 bases, J lost 5 bases, and 5 bases stayed unmatched. The CDR3 loop is CSGAGTGGETQYF. CDR3 DNA: TGCAGCGGTGCCGGGACAGGGGGCGAGACCCAGTACTTC.

This clone was recorded once. This sequence joins TRBV29-1 and TRBJ2-3, with D perhaps TRBD2 (6 bases). Trimming took 3 bases from V and 9 from J, leaving 16 bases between them. CDR1 and CDR2 (germline): SQVTM, ANQGSEA. This CDR3 has 13 amino acids. The CDR3 DNA is TGCAGCGTTGAGGAGGAGGGGTCATGGACGCAGTATTTT. Residues: CSVEEEGSWTQYF.

The chain recombines TRBV3-1 (or the pseudogene TRBV3-2) with TRBJ2-3; a possible D gene is TRBD2 (5 bases). V gave up 0 bases and J gave up 0 bases, with 16 bases separating them. The V gene's germline CDR1 is LGHDT and CDR2 YNNKEL (reference sequence). The CDR3 covers 18 residues. The CDR3 loop reads CASSQDFAGSLSTDTQYF. CDR3 nucleotide sequence: TGTGCCAGCAGCCAAGACTTTGCTGGGAGCCTTAGCACAGATACGCAGTATTTT.

This chain connects TRBV5-4 to TRBJ1-2; D is uncertain. The germline V and J ends were trimmed by 1 base and 4 bases, with 8 bases remaining between them. Germline CDR1 is SGHNT and CDR2 is YYREEE (reference sequence). The CDR3 has 13 amino acids. DNA of the CDR3: TGTGCCAGCAGCTTGTATAAGAGCTATGGCTACACCTTC. Translation gives CASSLYKSYGYTF.

The chain employs TRBV9 and TRBJ2-3; 7 bases align to TRBD1. J lost 4 bases, V lost 1 base, and 9 bases had no gene match. The germline gives CDR1 SGDLS, CDR2 YYNGEE. The CDR3 has 16 amino acids. The CDR3 DNA is TGTGCCAGCAGCGTAAGAGGGGGCGAAATTGCAGATACGCAGTATTTT. This gives the protein CASSVRGGEIADTQYF.

V and J are TRBV4-3 and TRBJ1-4, with TRBD1 as a possible D gene (5 bases). Trimming stripped 4 bases from V and 2 bases from J, with 14 bases between. The CDR3 spans 16 residues. Germline CDR1 and CDR2: LGHNA and YSLEER. The CDR3 DNA reads TGCGCCAGCAGCCCAATCTCGGGGGGGACTAATGAAAAACTGTTTTTT. Protein sequence: CASSPISGGTNEKLFF.

This rearrangement joins TRBV4-2 to TRBJ1-2; a weak D match, TRBD1 (5 bases). From germline, CDR1 is LGHNA and CDR2 YNFKEQ. The V end was cut by 0 bases, the J end by 1 base, with 12 bases between. The CDR3 is 16 amino acids. The CDR3 protein is CASSQDMGGLNYGYTF. The CDR3 DNA reads TGTGCCAGCAGCCAAGATATGGGGGGACTTAACTATGGCTACACCTTC.

This chain links TRBV6-2 or TRBV6-3 with TRBJ1-2; D not resolved. V was cut by 2 bases and J by 8 bases, with 6 bases left in between. Germline lookup yields CDR1 MNHEY and CDR2 SVGEGT. CDR3 length: 11 residues. DNA for the CDR3: TGTGCCAGCAGTTACCACGGGGGCTACACCTTC. Its translation is CASSYHGGYTF.

CDR3 nucleotides: TGTGCCAGCAGCTTTATCGGGGAGACCCAGTACTTC. Amino acids: CASSFIGETQYF. The chain carries TRBV7-6 and TRBJ2-5; no clear D. V was shortened by 3 bases and J by 5 bases, with 7 bases between the two germline ends. CDR1 and CDR2 from the germline V gene are SGHVS and FNYEAQ. The CDR3 totals 12 residues.

The genes are TRBV6-5 and TRBJ1-1; 8 bases fit TRBD1. J gave up 5 bases and V 0 bases, and 8 bases lay outside the gene matches. CDR3 length: 16 amino acids. In germline, CDR1 is MNHEY, CDR2 SVGAGI. CDR3 region: CASSYSGTGFTTEAFF. As DNA, the CDR3 is TGTGCCAGCAGTTACTCGGGGACAGGTTTTACGACTGAAGCTTTCTTT.

The chain is built from TRBV7-9 and TRBJ2-1, with TRBD1 matching over 9 bases. V trimming: 6 bases; J trimming: 0 bases; junction bases outside the gene matches: 6. This CDR3 region has 16 residues. Germline CDR1 is SEHNR and CDR2 is FQNEAQ (reference sequence). DNA for the CDR3: TGTGCCAGCAGGGTCCCGGGACAGGGCTCCTACAATGAGCAGTTCTTC. It translates to CASRVPGQGSYNEQFF.

This clone was recorded once. J is TRBJ1-2 and V is TRBV5-1; a weak D match, TRBD1 (6 bases). The CDR3 has 14 amino acids. V was clipped by 2 bases and J by 4 bases, with 12 bases between them. Germline assignment: CDR1 SGHRS and CDR2 YFSETQ. CDR3 in amino acids: CASSLRQDAYGYTF. CDR3 coding DNA: TGCGCCAGCAGCTTACGACAGGATGCCTATGGCTACACCTTC. Supplemented by reference TRBV5-1 and TRBJ1-2, the full variable domain reads KAGVTQTPRYLIKTRGQQVTLSCSPISGHRSVSWYQQTPGQGLQFLFEYFSETQRNKGNFPGRFSGRQFSNSRSEMNVSTLELGDSALYLCASSLRQDAYGYTFGSGTRLTVV.

The chain combines TRBV10-2 with TRBJ1-5; 9 bases agree with TRBD1. The germline V gene has CDR1 WSHSY and CDR2 SAAADI. Unmatched junction bases numbered 10, after V lost 6 bases and J lost 7 bases. This CDR3 spans 15 amino acids. CDR3 residues: CASSPTGGVGQPQHF. In DNA, the CDR3 is TGCGCCAGCAGCCCGACAGGGGGTGTGGGACAGCCCCAGCATTTT.

In its sample, this clone was seen once. V and J are TRBV5-1 and TRBJ1-2; no clear D gene. Germline assignment: CDR1 SGHRS and CDR2 YFSETQ. The CDR3 has 12 amino acids. Deletions cut 0 bases from V and 3 bases from J, with 3 bases between. The CDR3 region is CASSLAYYGYTF. CDR3 in DNA: TGCGCCAGCAGCTTGGCATACTATGGCTACACCTTC.

J is TRBJ2-1 and V is TRBV6-5; the match to TRBD2 covers 12 bases. Germline CDR1 MNHEY, CDR2 SVGAGI. This CDR3 region has 14 residues. Losses at the gene ends were 7 bases for V and 9 bases for J; bases not matched to a gene: 7. This chain's CDR3 is CASKTSGSSGEQFF. In nucleotides, the CDR3 is TGTGCCAGCAAGACTAGCGGGAGCTCGGGTGAGCAGTTCTTC.

The chain employs TRBV5-6 and TRBJ2-7; perhaps TRBD2 as D (5 bases). Germline values: CDR1 SGHDT, CDR2 YYEEEE. The CDR3 loop spans 14 amino acids. The germline V and J ends were trimmed by 2 bases and 7 bases, with 16 bases remaining between them. The CDR3 loop reads CASSLQRSLREQYF. In nucleotides, the CDR3 is TGTGCCAGCAGCTTACAGCGGAGTCTACGAGAGCAGTACTTC.

The chain combines TRBV10-3 with TRBJ2-7, with no clear D. V lost 0 bases, J lost 5 bases, and 5 bases lay in between. This CDR3 region has 12 residues. Germline CDR1 ENHRY, CDR2 SYGVKD. This CDR3 reads CAISESRNEQYF. For the CDR3, the DNA is TGTGCCATCAGTGAGTCGAGGAACGAGCAGTACTTC.

The V and J genes are TRBV7-2 and TRBJ2-3, with a weak D call TRBD2 (7 bases). V lost 4 bases and J lost 1, with 15 bases in between. The CDR3 runs to 16 residues. The germline gives CDR1 SGHTA, CDR2 FQGNSA. The CDR3: CASSSRTGGRTDTQYF. CDR3 DNA sequence: TGTGCCAGCAGCTCCCGGACCGGGGGGCGCACAGATACGCAGTATTTT.

The V gene is TRBV9, the J gene TRBJ2-1, with 14 bases lining up with TRBD2. V lost 0 bases, J lost 7 bases, and 0 bases stayed unmatched. Germline CDR1 reads SGDLS; CDR2 reads YYNGEE. The CDR3 covers 15 residues. The CDR3 nucleotides are TGTGCCAGCAGCGTAGGGACTAGCGGGAGGAATGAGCAGTTCTTC. It codes for CASSVGTSGRNEQFF. The full variable domain, in which reference TRBV9 and TRBJ2-1 provide the parts outside the CDR3, is DSGVTQTPKHLITATGQRVTLRCSPRSGDLSVYWYQQSLDQGLQFLIQYYNGEERAKGNILERFSAQQFPDLHSELNLSSLELGDSALYFCASSVGTSGRNEQFFGPGTRLTVL.

In this sample, this clone turned up once. V and J are TRBV24-1 and TRBJ2-2, with 9 bases matching TRBD1. V shed 5 bases, J shed 5 bases, and the junction held 8 bases outside the gene matches. The CDR3 has 16 residues. Germline CDR1 reads KGHDR; CDR2 reads SFDVKD. The CDR3 nucleotides are TGTGCCACCAGTGCCGCACAGGGGGCAGGGACCGGGGAGCTGTTTTTT. Translating it yields CATSAAQGAGTGELFF.

The J gene is TRBJ1-4, the V gene TRBV7-7; D call uncertain. CDR3 length equals 14 residues. V was cut by 6 bases and J by 8 bases, with 16 bases left in between. The germline gives CDR1 SSHAT, CDR2 FNYEAQ (reference sequence). The CDR3 bases are TGTGCCAGCAGTTCCGGCGGGAACGCCGAAAAACTGTTTTTT. Its protein is CASSSGGNAEKLFF.

J is TRBJ2-7 and V is TRBV5-1; D not resolved. The CDR3 runs 14 residues. Trimming removed 2 bases at V and 5 bases at J, with 14 bases between. The V gene's germline CDR1 is SGHRS and CDR2 YFSETQ. CDR3 loop: CASSLESSYDEQYF. Here the CDR3 DNA reads TGCGCCAGCAGCTTAGAGAGTAGCTACGACGAGCAGTACTTC. The full variable domain, its missing parts supplied by reference TRBV5-1 and TRBJ2-7, is KAGVTQTPRYLIKTRGQQVTLSCSPISGHRSVSWYQQTPGQGLQFLFEYFSETQRNKGNFPGRFSGRQFSNSRSEMNVSTLELGDSALYLCASSLESSYDEQYFGPGTRLTVT.

The chain recombines TRBV5-4 with TRBJ2-3; 10 bases align to TRBD2. CDR1 is SGHNT and CDR2 is YYREEE in the germline V gene (reference sequence). The CDR3 contains 17 residues. Losses at the gene ends were 0 bases for V and 4 bases for J; bases not matched to a gene: 8. The CDR3 DNA follows: TGTGCCAGCAGCTTGGGGGGGAGCGGGAGGGCCCCAGATACGCAGTATTTT. This encodes CASSLGGSGRAPDTQYF.

This clone was seen only a few times. The genes are TRBV28 and TRBJ2-2; D is possibly TRBD2 (5 bases). Germline CDR1 is MDHEN and CDR2 is SYDVKM. The CDR3 contains 13 residues. V dropped 10 bases and J dropped 4 bases, with 13 bases sitting between them. The CDR3 sequence is CATLRGTTGELFF. The CDR3 DNA reads TGTGCCACCCTCCGGGGAACCACCGGGGAGCTGTTTTTT.